Presented here are 6 T cell receptor beta chains from one specimen sequenced in a study of neurological immune-mediated disorders. Each CDR3 protein is one row after TCRdb ran MiXCR on the 5' RACE reads. Among roughly 50,000 distinct CDR3 sequences listed, around 4.5% were seen once. Sample: PBMCs. These receptors came from a woman aged 55-70 years with multiple sclerosis.

This clonotype was observed many times. The chain uses TRBV12-3 or TRBV12-4 and TRBJ1-5; D is uncertain. V lost 6 bases and J 0 bases, leaving 9 bases between the germline ends. The CDR3 is 14 amino acids. CDR3 DNA: TGTGCCAGCAGGCAATCGGGTAGCAATCAGCCCCAGCATTTT. The encoded protein is CASRQSGSNQPQHF.

This clonotype showed up just a few times. This chain links TRBV20-1 with TRBJ1-1; TRBD1 is a possible D gene (6 bases). Per germline, CDR1 DFQATT and CDR2 SNEGSKA (reference sequence). V was clipped by 3 bases and J by 4 bases, with 12 bases between them. CDR3 length: 13 residues. The CDR3 coding sequence is TGCAGTGCTAGGGGGAGGGGGACCACTGAAGCTTTCTTT. It translates to CSARGRGTTEAFF.

This clonotype was observed many times. The genes are TRBV20-1 and TRBJ2-1; either TRBD1 or TRBD2 may fit D (6 bases each). From germline, CDR1 is DFQATT and CDR2 SNEGSKA (reference sequence). The CDR3 totals 13 residues. With 3 bases removed from V and 9 bases from J, the gap between germline ends came to 15 bases. CDR3 nucleotides: TGCAGTGCTAGCGTACCTCCGGGGGCTGAGCAGTTCTTC. It translates to CSASVPPGAEQFF.

This clonotype has more than one count but fewer than ten. V usage is TRBV30 and J usage is TRBJ1-2; perhaps TRBD1 as D (5 bases). Between the trimmed V and J ends, which lost 0 bases and 4 bases, there was a span of 6 bases. The CDR3 covers 12 residues. Germline CDR1 GTSNPN, CDR2 SVGIG (reference sequence). CDR3 loop: CAWSVTGYGYTF. The DNA of the CDR3 is TGTGCCTGGAGTGTAACAGGCTATGGCTACACCTTC.

This clonotype has at least ten counts. The chain is built from TRBV20-1 and TRBJ2-4, with 8 bases aligning to TRBD2. V was pared by 3 bases and J by 13 bases, with 8 bases of the junction left unmatched. Germline loops: CDR1 DFQATT, CDR2 SNEGSKA (reference sequence). The CDR3 runs 12 residues. The CDR3 DNA follows: TGCAGTGCTAGCCGCTCTACTAGCGGCCAGTACTTC. Its translation: CSASRSTSGQYF.

Only a few counts were recorded for this clonotype. The chain joins TRBV5-1 to TRBJ2-7, with a weak D call TRBD2 (6 bases). This CDR3 contains 14 residues. Germline V gene lookup returns CDR1 SGHRS and CDR2 YFSETQ. Trimming pared 4 bases from V and 0 bases from J, leaving 11 bases between. The CDR3 here is CASSGGQNSYEQYF. The CDR3 region has the DNA TGCGCCAGCAGCGGAGGGCAAAACTCCTACGAGCAGTACTTC.